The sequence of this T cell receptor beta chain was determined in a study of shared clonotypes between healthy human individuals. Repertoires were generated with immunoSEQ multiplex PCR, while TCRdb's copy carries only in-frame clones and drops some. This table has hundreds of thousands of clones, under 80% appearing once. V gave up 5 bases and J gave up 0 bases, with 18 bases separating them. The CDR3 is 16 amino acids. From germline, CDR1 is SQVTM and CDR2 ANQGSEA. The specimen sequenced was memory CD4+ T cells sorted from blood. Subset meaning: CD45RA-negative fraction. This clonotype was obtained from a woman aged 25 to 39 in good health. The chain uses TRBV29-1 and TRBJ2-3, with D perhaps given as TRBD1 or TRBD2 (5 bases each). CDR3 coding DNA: TGCAGCGTTCTCAAGGGACGGAACCCAAGCACAGATACGCAGTATTTT. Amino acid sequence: CSVLKGRNPSTDTQYF.